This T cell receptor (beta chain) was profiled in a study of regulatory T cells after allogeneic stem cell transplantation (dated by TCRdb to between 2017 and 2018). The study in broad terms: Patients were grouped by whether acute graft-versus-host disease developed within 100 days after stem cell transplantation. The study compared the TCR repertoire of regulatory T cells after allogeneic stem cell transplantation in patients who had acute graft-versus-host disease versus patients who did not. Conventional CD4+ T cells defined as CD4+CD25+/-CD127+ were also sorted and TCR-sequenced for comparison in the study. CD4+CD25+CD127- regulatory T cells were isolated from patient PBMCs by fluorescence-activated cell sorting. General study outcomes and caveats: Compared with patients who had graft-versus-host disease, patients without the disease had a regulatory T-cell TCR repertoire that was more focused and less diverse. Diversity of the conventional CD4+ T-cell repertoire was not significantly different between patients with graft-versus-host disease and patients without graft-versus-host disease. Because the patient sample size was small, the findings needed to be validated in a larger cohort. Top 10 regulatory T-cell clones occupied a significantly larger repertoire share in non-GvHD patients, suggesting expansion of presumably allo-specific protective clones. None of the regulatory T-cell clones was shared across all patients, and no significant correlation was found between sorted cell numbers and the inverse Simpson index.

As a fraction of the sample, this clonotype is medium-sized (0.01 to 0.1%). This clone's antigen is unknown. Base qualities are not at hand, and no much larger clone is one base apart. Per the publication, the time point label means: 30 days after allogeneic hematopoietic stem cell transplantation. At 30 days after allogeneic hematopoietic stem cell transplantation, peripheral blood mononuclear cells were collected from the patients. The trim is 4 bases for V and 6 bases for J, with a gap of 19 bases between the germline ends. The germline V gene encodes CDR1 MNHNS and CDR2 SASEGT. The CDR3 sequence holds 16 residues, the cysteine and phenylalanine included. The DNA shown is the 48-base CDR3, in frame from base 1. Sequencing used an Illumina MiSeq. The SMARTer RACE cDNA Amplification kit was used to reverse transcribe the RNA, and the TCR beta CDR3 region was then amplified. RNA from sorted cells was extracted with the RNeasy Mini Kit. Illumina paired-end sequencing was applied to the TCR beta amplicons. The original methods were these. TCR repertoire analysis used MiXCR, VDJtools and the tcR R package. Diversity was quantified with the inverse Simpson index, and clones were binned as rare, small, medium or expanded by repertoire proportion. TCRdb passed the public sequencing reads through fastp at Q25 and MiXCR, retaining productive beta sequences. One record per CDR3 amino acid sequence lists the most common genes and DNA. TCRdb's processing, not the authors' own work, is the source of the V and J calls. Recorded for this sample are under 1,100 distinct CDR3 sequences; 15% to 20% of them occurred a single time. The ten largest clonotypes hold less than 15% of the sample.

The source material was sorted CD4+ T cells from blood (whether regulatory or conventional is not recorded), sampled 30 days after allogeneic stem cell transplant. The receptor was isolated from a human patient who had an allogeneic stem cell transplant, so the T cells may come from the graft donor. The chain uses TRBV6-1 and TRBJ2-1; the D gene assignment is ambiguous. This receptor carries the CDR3 CASSGGLSPFFNEQFF. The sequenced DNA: TGTGCCAGCAGTGGTGGCCTAAGCCCCTTTTTCAATGAGCAGTTCTTC.